This TCR beta chain was retrieved from a study of CD8 T cells in ankylosing spondylitis. This clonotype has a count of ten or more. Antigen unknown. Each TCR beta library was made by quantitative 5'-RACE that incorporated molecular barcodes. TCRdb ran MiXCR on the 5' RACE reads and lists one entry per CDR3 protein. This sample has under 35,000 distinct CDR3 sequences, with about 6.8% found just once. Study results and caveats: Disease-linked clones were found to be CD8+ and relatively rare in peripheral blood. Reactive arthritis synovial fluid and blood previously showed some of these motif variants. A motif of eight or nine highly homologous TCR beta variants was seen as apparently characteristic of ankylosing spondylitis blood.

This TCR came from a male donor with ankylosing spondylitis or in good health (not recorded which). Sequenced input: blood, either unsorted or a sorted T cell fraction (not recorded which).

As DNA, the CDR3 is TGTGCCACCAGTGATGGGGAACTAGCGGGAGGACTCTATACGCAGTATTTT. Translation: CATSDGELAGGLYTQYF. This sequence joins TRBV24-1 and TRBJ2-3, with 12 bases fitting TRBD2. The CDR3 runs 17 residues. V gave up 3 bases and J gave up 7 bases; unmatched junction bases: 10. Germline V lookup: CDR1 KGHDR, CDR2 SFDVKD.